These 27 T cell receptor beta chains came from one sample sequenced in a study of T cells in women clearing cervical HPV infection. Assay used: immunoSEQ multiplex PCR; TCRdb lists only in-frame clones, some missing. Its clone listing holds about 15,000 clones. The specimen was blood buffy coat. These receptors were taken from a woman between 18 and 70 years old with a cervical HPV16 infection that either progressed to CIN3+ or cleared (not recorded which).

The part of the CDR3 DNA that was read is TGCAGTGCCAACCCTCGGACATCGATCTCCTACGAG. As protein: CSANPRTSISYE. The complete CDR3 sequence is CSANPRTSISYEQYF. The chain employs TRBV20-1 and TRBJ2-7; maybe TRBD1 (5 bases). The CDR3 end lies 3 residues beyond the end of the read and is filled in from the germline J gene. The germline V gene encodes CDR1 DFQATT and CDR2 SNEGSKA (reference sequence). The CDR3 spans 15 residues. Trimming pared 6 bases from V and 0 bases from J, leaving 18 bases between.

About this clone itself: The read ends 3 residues before the CDR3 terminus; that terminus is restored from the germline J gene. The chain uses TRBV7-9 and TRBJ2-1; 7 bases are shared with TRBD1. V gave up 3 bases and J gave up 6 bases; unmatched junction bases: 8. The V gene's germline CDR1 is SEHNR and CDR2 FQNEAQ (reference sequence). This CDR3 comprises 15 residues. CDR3 region: CASSFVRAGGNEQFF. Incomplete CDR3 DNA: TGTGCCAGCAGCTTTGTCCGGGCAGGGGGCAATGAG.

Worth noting for this clone: The CDR3 goes on 3 residues after the read ends, and that part is filled in from the germline J gene. The V and J genes are TRBV7-8 and TRBJ1-1, with 7 bases that match TRBD1. V shed 2 bases and J 3 bases; nucleotides not matched to a gene: 9. The CDR3 length is 16 residues. Germline V gene sequence: CDR1 SGHVS, CDR2 FQNEAQ. CDR3 residues: CASSLMGQQYHTEAFF. The part of the CDR3 DNA that was read is TGTGCCAGCAGCTTAATGGGACAGCAGTACCACACTGAA.

As for this clone: The read falls 3 residues short of the CDR3 end, and the missing part is taken from the germline J gene. The V call is TRBV2, the J call TRBJ1-5, with TRBD1 identical over 8 bases. The CDR3 length is 13 residues. V dropped 6 bases and J dropped 7; count of bases not matched to a gene: 5. In germline, CDR1 is SNHLY, CDR2 FYNNEI. Here the CDR3 reads CASRPDRAQPQHF. The sequenced CDR3 bases are TGTGCCAGCAGACCGGACAGGGCCCAGCCC. The full variable domain, in which reference TRBV2 and TRBJ1-5 provide the parts outside the CDR3, is EPEVTQTPSHQVTQMGQEVILRCVPISNHLYFYWYRQILGQKVEFLVSFYNNEISEKSEIFDDQFSVERPDGSNFTLKIRSTKLEDSAMYFCASRPDRAQPQHFGDGTRLSIL.

For this clone: The read is 3 residues too short to cover the CDR3 end, so that end is filled in from the germline J gene. The V gene is TRBV20-1, the J gene TRBJ1-1; TRBD1 is a possible D gene (5 bases). CDR1 and CDR2 from the germline V gene are DFQATT and SNEGSKA (reference sequence). The CDR3 length is 14 residues. Trimming left V 3 bases short and J 5 bases short, with 16 bases between. CDR3 DNA, as far as it was read: TGCAGTGCTAGTCTATTCCGCAGGGAGACTGAA. Residues: CSASLFRRETE. The complete CDR3 sequence is CSASLFRRETEAFF.

CDR3 in amino acids: CASSLGQNNEQFF. Incomplete CDR3 DNA: TGTGCCAGCAGCTTAGGACAGAACAATGAG. The genes are TRBV7-2 and TRBJ2-1; a weak D match, TRBD1 (5 bases). The read finishes 3 residues shy of the CDR3 end, and the germline J gene is used to complete it. Germline CDR1 reads SGHTA; CDR2 reads FQGNSA. This CDR3 is 13 amino acids long. The V gene lost 1 base and the J gene lost 5 bases, with 6 bases spanning the gap. Combining the CDR3 with reference TRBV7-2 and TRBJ2-1 gives the whole variable domain GAGVSQSPSNKVTEKGKDVELRCDPISGHTALYWYRQSLGQGLEFLIYFQGNSAPDKSGLPSDRFSAERTGGSVSTLTIQRTQQEDSAVYLCASSLGQNNEQFFGPGTRLTVL.

Details on this clone: The read ends 3 residues before the CDR3 terminus; that terminus is restored from the germline J gene. The chain links TRBV29-1 to TRBJ2-3; the match to TRBD1 covers 9 bases. V trimming: 7 bases; J trimming: 7 bases; junction bases outside the gene matches: 12. The CDR3 is 14 residues long. CDR1 is SQVTM, CDR2 ANQGSEA, per germline. The CDR3 bases that were read are TGCAGCGGTCAACCGGGACAGGGAGCTAATACG. Translating it yields CSGQPGQGANT. The entire CDR3 sequence reads CSGQPGQGANTQYF.

Considering frequency, this clone is medium-sized (0.01 to 0.1%). The read is 3 residues too short to cover the CDR3 end, so that end is filled in from the germline J gene. This chain uses TRBV7-3 with TRBJ2-1; 12 bases fit TRBD2. J was trimmed by 7 bases and V by 1 base; bases with no gene match: 2. Germline V gives CDR1 SGHTA, CDR2 FQGTGA. This CDR3 is built from 15 residues. The chain's CDR3 is CASSLMGLAGNEQFF. The CDR3 DNA, read in part, is TGTGCCAGCAGCTTAATGGGACTAGCGGGTAATGAG. The complete variable domain, with remaining parts taken from reference TRBV7-3 and TRBJ2-1, reads GAGVSQTPSNKVTEKGKYVELRCDPISGHTALYWYRQSLGQGPEFLIYFQGTGAADDSGLPNDRFFAVRPEGSVSTLKIQRTERGDSAVYLCASSLMGLAGNEQFFGPGTRLTVL.

With respect to this clone: The read stops 3 residues short of the end of the CDR3; the missing end is completed from the germline J gene. This sequence joins TRBV13 and TRBJ2-5; weak D call: TRBD2 (6 bases). Trimming pared 3 bases from V and 5 bases from J, leaving 16 bases between. The CDR3 runs to 15 residues. Germline CDR1 PRHDT, CDR2 FYEKMQ (reference sequence). Partial CDR3 DNA: TGTGCCAGCAGCTTGAACGGCGGGGTCGAGGAGACC. Residues: CASSLNGGVEET. The entire CDR3 reads CASSLNGGVEETQYF.

Regarding this clone: The read ends 3 residues before the CDR3 terminus; that terminus is restored from the germline J gene. This sequence joins TRBV7-2 and TRBJ1-2; maybe TRBD1 (6 bases). The CDR3 runs 13 residues. Trimming shortened V by 5 bases and J by 7 bases, and 14 bases separated the two germline ends. The germline CDR1 and CDR2 sequences are SGHTA and FQGNSA. The CDR3 reads CASSGGQYSGYTF. CDR3 DNA, as far as it was read: TGTGCCAGCAGCGGCGGACAGTACTCTGGC.

For this clone: The read falls 3 residues short of the CDR3 end, and the missing part is taken from the germline J gene. The rearrangement joins TRBV7-2 to TRBJ1-5; tentatively, D is TRBD1 (5 bases). Looked up from germline, CDR1 is SGHTA and CDR2 is FQGNSA. V lost 6 bases, J lost 6 bases, and 15 bases lay in between. The CDR3 contains 14 residues. CDR3 residues: CASSWLGDSQPQHF. CDR3 DNA (partial): TGTGCCAGCAGTTGGCTAGGGGACTCTCAGCCC.

As for this clone: The CDR3 end falls 3 residues outside the read, so it is completed with the germline J gene. This chain joins TRBV5-4 and TRBJ2-1; maybe TRBD2 (6 bases). This CDR3 is built from 15 residues. The V gene's germline CDR1 is SGHNT and CDR2 YYREEE (reference sequence). V gave up 2 bases and J gave up 2 bases, with 11 bases separating them. This CDR3 is CASSFGLQTYNEQFF. CDR3 DNA (partial): TGTGCCAGCAGCTTTGGACTACAAACCTACAATGAG.

CDR3 sequence reads: CASSWDTTYEQYF. The CDR3 DNA, read in part, is TGTGCCAGCAGTTGGGACACAACCTACGAG. The chain recombines TRBV11-1 with TRBJ2-7; D is perhaps TRBD1 (6 bases). The CDR3 end lies 3 residues beyond the end of the read and is filled in from the germline J gene. Germline lookup yields CDR1 SGHAT and CDR2 FQDESV (reference sequence). Trimming removed 6 bases from V and 2 bases from J, with 11 bases in between. The CDR3 loop spans 13 amino acids.

As for this clone: The read halts 3 residues ahead of the CDR3 end, with the missing end drawn from the germline J gene. The V gene is TRBV5-4, the J gene TRBJ1-2; D is ambiguous. CDR1 SGHNT and CDR2 YYREEE come from the germline V gene (reference sequence). CDR3 size: 15 residues. V was trimmed by 0 bases and J by 3 bases, leaving 12 bases between them. The CDR3 sequence: CASSLAGGGDYGYTF. Partial CDR3 DNA: TGTGCCAGCAGCTTGGCCGGCGGCGGGGACTATGGC. The whole variable domain, remainder taken from reference TRBV5-4 and TRBJ1-2, is ETGVTQSPTHLIKTRGQQVTLRCSSQSGHNTVSWYQQALGQGPQFIFQYYREEENGRGNFPPRFSGLQFPNYSSELNVNALELDDSALYLCASSLAGGGDYGYTFGSGTRLTVV.

The CDR3 is CASSLNAARNSPLFF. The sequenced part of the CDR3 DNA is TGTGCCAGCAGCTTAAACGCGGCGAGAAATTCACCG. This chain joins TRBV13 and TRBJ2-2; no definite D call. The read ends 3 residues before the CDR3 terminus; that terminus is restored from the germline J gene. The length of the CDR3 is 15 residues. Germline CDR1 reads PRHDT; CDR2 reads FYEKMQ (reference sequence).

A word on this clone: The read ends 3 residues shy of where the CDR3 ends; the end is completed using the germline J gene. The rearrangement uses TRBV19 and TRBJ1-5, with TRBD1 matching over 7 bases. CDR1 and CDR2 (germline): LNHDA, SQIVND (reference sequence). The CDR3 is 13 residues long. V shed 5 bases and J 6 bases; nucleotides not matched to a gene: 4. The CDR3 DNA, read in part, is TGTGCCAGTAGTGGGACAGTGGCTCAGCCC. Translating gives CASSGTVAQP. The entire CDR3 reads CASSGTVAQPQHF.

Of note for this clone: Read data end 3 residues before the CDR3 end; the end is taken from the germline J gene. The rearrangement uses TRBV28 and TRBJ2-3; 8 nucleotides agree with TRBD1. With V trimmed by 5 bases and J by 0 bases, 7 bases remained unmatched. The CDR3 covers 16 residues. Per the germline V gene, CDR1 is MDHEN and CDR2 is SYDVKM. Partial CDR3 DNA: TGTGCCAGCAGTGCCCTTGACAGGGGAAGCACAGATACG. Protein: CASSALDRGSTDT. The CDR3 in full is CASSALDRGSTDTQYF.

Comment on this clone: Read coverage stops 3 residues before the CDR3 terminus; the germline J gene supplies the remainder. The J gene is TRBJ2-7, the V gene TRBV11-3, with TRBD2 identical over 7 bases. V lost 3 bases, J lost 0 bases, and 2 bases stayed unmatched. CDR1 SGHNT and CDR2 YENEEA come from the germline V gene. The CDR3 totals 14 residues. CDR3 DNA (partial): TGTGCCAGCAGCTTTGGCGGGGGCTCCTACGAG. Amino acid sequence: CASSFGGGSYE. The full CDR3 reads CASSFGGGSYEQYF.

Concerning this clone: From the germline J gene comes the end of the CDR3, since the read stops 3 residues before it. V usage is TRBV27 and J usage is TRBJ2-1; TRBD2 matches 8 bases. The CDR3 sequence is 16 residues long. CDR1 and CDR2 (germline): MNHEY, SMNVEV (reference sequence). V lost 3 bases to trimming and J lost 6 bases; unmatched junction nucleotides: 10. The CDR3 reads CASSFNKGLVVNEQFF. The CDR3 DNA, read in part, is TGTGCCAGCAGTTTTAATAAGGGACTAGTTGTCAATGAG.

Concerning this clone: The missing CDR3 end, 3 residues past where the read stops, is filled in from the germline J gene. The chain employs TRBV12-3 or TRBV12-4 and TRBJ2-2; TRBD1 matches at 7 bases. This CDR3 comprises 13 residues. Trimming cost V 9 bases and J 4 bases; bases outside gene matches: 5. CDR3 DNA, as far as it was read: TGTGCCAGTGGACAGGACCCCACCGGGGAG. Translated, it gives CASGQDPTGE. The entire CDR3 protein is CASGQDPTGELFF.

As to this clone: The sequenced fragment ends 3 residues before the CDR3 boundary, so the rest is inferred from the germline J gene. V is TRBV7-2 and J is TRBJ1-2, with no clear D. Germline values: CDR1 SGHTA, CDR2 FQGNSA. The length of the CDR3 is 13 residues. CDR3 DNA, as far as it was read: TGTGCCAGCAGCTTAATACAGTATAATGAC. Encoded protein: CASSLIQYND. The whole CDR3 region reads CASSLIQYNDYTF. Full variable domain (rest looked up from reference TRBV7-2 and TRBJ1-2): GAGVSQSPSNKVTEKGKDVELRCDPISGHTALYWYRQSLGQGLEFLIYFQGNSAPDKSGLPSDRFSAERTGGSVSTLTIQRTQQEDSAVYLCASSLIQYNDYTFGSGTRLTVV.

On this clone: Read sequence stops 3 residues before the CDR3 end, and the germline J gene provides the missing end. This rearrangement joins TRBV18 to TRBJ1-2, with TRBD1 as a possible D gene (6 bases). Germline CDR1 is KGHSH and CDR2 is LQKENI. CDR3 size: 16 residues. The CDR3 DNA, read in part, is TGTGCCAGCTCCGATAGAAACAGGGATAGGGAAAACATC. This gives the protein CASSDRNRDRENI. The whole CDR3 region reads CASSDRNRDRENIYTF.

With regard to this clone: The read comes to an end 3 residues before the CDR3 does, leaving the germline J gene to fill in the end. The rearrangement joins TRBV28 to TRBJ2-3; possibly TRBD1 for D (5 bases). Trimming shortened V by 5 bases and J by 4 bases, and 10 bases separated the two germline ends. CDR3 length: 13 amino acids. CDR1 and CDR2 from the germline V gene are MDHEN and SYDVKM. CDR3 sequence reads: CASSPAQADTQYF. The covered CDR3 bases are TGTGCCAGCAGTCCGGCACAGGCAGATACG.

As concerns this clone: The read ends 3 residues early relative to the CDR3; the germline J gene fills the gap. J is TRBJ2-4 and V is TRBV5-6; 9 nucleotides line up with TRBD2. The CDR3 is 15 amino acids. V gave up 2 bases and J gave up 8 bases; unmatched junction bases: 8. Germline V CDR1 and CDR2: SGHDT, YYEEEE. The CDR3 bases that were read are TGTGCCAGCAGCTTCCTAGCGCGGGGGGGGGACATT. Its translation: CASSFLARGGDI. The CDR3 in full is CASSFLARGGDIQYF.

Of note for this clone: The CDR3 end lies 3 residues beyond the end of the read and is filled in from the germline J gene. This rearrangement joins TRBV18 to TRBJ2-3; the D gene is possibly TRBD1 (5 bases). Germline loops: CDR1 KGHSH, CDR2 LQKENI. The ends were cut back, 0 bases at V and 1 base at J, with 5 bases in the middle. CDR3 length: 14 residues. CDR3 DNA, as far as it was read: TGTGCCAGCTCACCACCCAGGGGCACAGATACG. Amino acids: CASSPPRGTDT. The whole CDR3 reads CASSPPRGTDTQYF.

Concerning this clone: The read ends 3 residues before the CDR3 terminus; that terminus is restored from the germline J gene. The chain carries TRBV10-1 and TRBJ2-3, with 7 nucleotides matching TRBD1. From germline, CDR1 is WNHNN and CDR2 SYGVQD (reference sequence). The CDR3 contains 15 residues. The V segment lost 6 bases and the J segment 5 bases; nucleotides outside the gene matches: 11. The covered CDR3 bases are TGCGCCAGCAGAATGACAGGGTACTTTCGAGATACG. Amino acid sequence: CASRMTGYFRDT. The whole CDR3 region reads CASRMTGYFRDTQYF.

Note on this clone: The observed sequence ends 3 residues before the CDR3 terminus, with the missing tail filled in from the germline J gene. J is TRBJ1-2 and V is TRBV9; D is unclear. Trimming removed 4 bases from V and 0 bases from J, with 16 bases in between. This CDR3 contains 16 residues. CDR1 SGDLS and CDR2 YYNGEE come from the germline V gene. The chain's CDR3 is CASSPSAGKTNYGYTF. The part of the CDR3 DNA that was read is TGTGCCAGCAGCCCCTCTGCGGGGAAAACTAACTATGGC.